This T cell receptor beta chain appears in the sequencing data of a study of response to subunit inactivated influenza vaccine. Study-wide results and limits: Authors suggested that a seasonal influenza vaccination recruits few new T cells each time.

The CDR3 is made up of 16 amino acids. V was cut by 9 bases and J by 2 bases, with 22 bases left in between. Per the germline V gene, CDR1 is LNHDA and CDR2 is SQIVND (reference sequence). TCRdb re-called the RT-PCR reads with MiXCR, one entry per CDR3 protein. In the table there are hundreds of thousands of distinct CDR3 sequences, 15% to 17% of which are singletons. A few counts support this clonotype. Its target is not known. The starting material was PBMCs from blood, obtained 11 to 12 days after vaccination. The sequence came from a man in his forties or fifties who received an inactivated influenza vaccine. The rearrangement links TRBV19 to TRBJ1-2; D gene ambiguous. Here the CDR3 DNA reads TGTGCCAGCAGGTCCCCCTTATTCGACACCAACTATGGCTACACCTTC. Protein product: CASRSPLFDTNYGYTF.